Presented here are 29 T cell receptor beta chains from one specimen sequenced in a study of OX40 agonist ivuxolimab in advanced cancers. Produced via immunoSEQ multiplex PCR; TCRdb's table is partial and in-frame only. The data hold 50,000 to 70,000 clones, with about 88% observed a single time. The sample in question was CD4+ or CD8+ T cells sorted from blood, obtained in a trial of the OX40 agonist ivuxolimab. The receptors here all came from an adult with an advanced solid tumor such as melanoma, head and neck, liver or kidney cancer.

There are a few counts of this clone. The chain couples TRBV6-1 to TRBJ1-6; D perhaps matches TRBD1 (5 bases). Germline V gene sequence: CDR1 MNHNS, CDR2 SASEGT. CDR3 size: 12 residues. The V end lost 7 bases, the J end lost 9 bases, and 10 bases lay between the germline ends. In nucleotides, the CDR3 is TGTGCCAGCAATGGGGGGAGTTCACCCCTCCACTTT. It encodes CASNGGSSPLHF.

The gene calls are TRBV7-9 and TRBJ1-1; TRBD1 matches 10 bases. CDR1 SEHNR and CDR2 FQNEAQ come from the germline V gene (reference sequence). The length of the CDR3 is 16 residues. V shed 4 bases, J shed 1 base, and the junction held 6 bases outside the gene matches. The CDR3 spells CASSSGTGVGNTEAFF. CDR3 coding DNA: TGTGCCAGCAGCTCCGGGACAGGGGTTGGGAACACTGAAGCTTTCTTT. The variable domain in full, completed from reference TRBV7-9 and TRBJ1-1, reads DTGVSQNPRHKITKRGQNVTFRCDPISEHNRLYWYRQTLGQGPEFLTYFQNEAQLEKSRLLSDRFSAERPKGSFSTLEIQRTEQGDSAMYLCASSSGTGVGNTEAFFGQGTRLTVV.

This chain uses TRBV9 with TRBJ2-1, with D perhaps TRBD2 (5 bases). Germline V gives CDR1 SGDLS, CDR2 YYNGEE. Trimming left V 2 bases short and J 6 bases short, with 9 bases between. This CDR3 is built from 13 residues. This CDR3 is CASSVGLINEQFF. The DNA of the CDR3 is TGTGCCAGCAGCGTCGGACTTATCAATGAGCAGTTCTTC.

The rearrangement joins TRBV28 to TRBJ1-3; D is unresolved. The germline gives CDR1 MDHEN, CDR2 SYDVKM. V lost 5 bases and J 0 bases, leaving 8 bases between the germline ends. The length of the CDR3 is 14 residues. The CDR3 loop is CASSVGVSGNTIYF. CDR3 sequence (DNA): TGTGCCAGCAGTGTCGGGGTCTCTGGAAACACCATATATTTT. Full variable domain (outside the CDR3, taken from reference TRBV28 and TRBJ1-3): DVKVTQSSRYLVKRTGEKVFLECVQDMDHENMFWYRQDPGLGLRLIYFSYDVKMKEKGDIPEGYSVSREKKERFSLILESASTNQTSMYLCASSVGVSGNTIYFGEGSWLTVV.

V usage is TRBV9 and J usage is TRBJ2-3; the D call may be TRBD1 or TRBD2 (5 bases each). V lost 6 bases to trimming and J lost 4 bases, with 12 bases between them. Germline V gene data show CDR1 as SGDLS and CDR2 as YYNGEE. The CDR3 spans 13 residues. For the CDR3, the DNA is TGTGCCAGCAACCGGGACGACCCAGATACGCAGTATTTT. Protein product: CASNRDDPDTQYF.

This chain connects TRBV7-3 to TRBJ2-1; D perhaps matches TRBD1 (6 bases). The germline V and J ends were trimmed by 4 bases and 7 bases, with 11 bases remaining between them. This CDR3 region has 13 residues. Looked up from germline, CDR1 is SGHTA and CDR2 is FQGTGA. CDR3 coding DNA: TGTGCCAGCAGCTCGGACAGTTGGAATGAGCAGTTCTTC. This encodes CASSSDSWNEQFF. Filled out from reference TRBV7-3 and TRBJ2-1, the complete variable domain reads GAGVSQTPSNKVTEKGKYVELRCDPISGHTALYWYRQSLGQGPEFLIYFQGTGAADDSGLPNDRFFAVRPEGSVSTLKIQRTERGDSAVYLCASSSDSWNEQFFGPGTRLTVL.

The V and J genes are TRBV7-9 and TRBJ2-5; D gene unclear. The end of the DNA fits TRBJ2-7 better, so the J call may be wrong. Germline CDR1 is SEHNR and CDR2 is FQNEAQ (reference sequence). The CDR3 is made up of 16 amino acids. CDR3 amino acids: CASSLAGSVGSYEQYF. The CDR3 nucleotides read TGTGCCAGCAGCTTAGCCGGCTCGGTAGGGTCCTACGAGCAGTACTTC.

The genes are TRBV19 and TRBJ1-2; D unclear. V lost 6 bases and J lost 4, with 12 bases in between. The CDR3 is 13 amino acids. Germline assignment: CDR1 LNHDA and CDR2 SQIVND (reference sequence). CDR3 nucleotide sequence: TGTGCCAGTAGCAAAGCCACAAGCTATGGCTACACCTTC. It is translated as CASSKATSYGYTF.

The chain employs TRBV28 and TRBJ2-2; D might be TRBD1 or TRBD2, each matching 5 bases. The V end lost 6 bases, the J end lost 4 bases, and 9 bases lay between the germline ends. The CDR3 sequence is 13 residues long. Germline V lookup: CDR1 MDHEN, CDR2 SYDVKM. CDR3 sequence: CASRERGTGELFF. In nucleotides, the CDR3 is TGTGCCAGCAGGGAGAGGGGCACCGGGGAGCTGTTTTTT.

The rearrangement joins TRBV5-4 to TRBJ1-6; D is ambiguous. This CDR3 has 15 residues. Germline assignment: CDR1 SGHNT and CDR2 YYREEE (reference sequence). Trimming removed 0 bases at V and 5 bases at J, with 9 bases between. The CDR3 bases are TGTGCCAGCAGCTTGGGCCAAATGGATAATTCACCCCTCCACTTT. Its protein product is CASSLGQMDNSPLHF.

V gene TRBV9 combines with J gene TRBJ2-2; 10 bases agree with TRBD1. There are 16 residues in the CDR3. CDR1 is SGDLS, CDR2 YYNGEE, per germline. The ends lost 0 bases at V and 7 bases at J; junction bases unmatched: 6. The CDR3, as DNA: TGTGCCAGCAGCGTAGCGACAGGGGGCTGGGGCGGGGAGCTGTTTTTT. The encoded protein is CASSVATGGWGGELFF.

The CDR3 nucleotides are TGTGCCAGCAGAGGGTTTAGCAATCAGCCCCAGCATTTT. Translating gives CASRGFSNQPQHF. This rearrangement joins TRBV6-5 to TRBJ1-5, with D unclear. Germline V CDR1 and CDR2: MNHEY, SVGAGI. The ends were cut back, 6 bases at V and 0 bases at J, with 6 bases in the middle. There are 13 residues in the CDR3.

The rearrangement joins TRBV27 to TRBJ2-3; 8 nucleotides match TRBD1. The CDR3 has 18 residues. V gave up 5 bases and J gave up 0 bases; unmatched junction bases: 13. Germline V gene data show CDR1 as MNHEY and CDR2 as SMNVEV (reference sequence). The DNA for the CDR3 is TGTGCCAGCAGTCCTCACTCAGGGGGCGTAGATAGCACAGATACGCAGTATTTT. Translation gives CASSPHSGGVDSTDTQYF.

CDR3 protein: CASSLGQGNTIYF. The CDR3 DNA sequence: TGTGCCAGTAGCCTGGGACAGGGAAACACCATATATTTT. The V call is TRBV19, the J call TRBJ1-3; 7 bases agree with TRBD1. The V segment lost 6 bases and the J segment 4 bases; nucleotides outside the gene matches: 3. CDR1 and CDR2 (germline): LNHDA, SQIVND (reference sequence). This CDR3 is 13 amino acids long.

This chain connects TRBV5-4 to TRBJ2-2, with 9 bases fitting TRBD2. The CDR3 is made up of 15 amino acids. Germline lookup yields CDR1 SGHNT and CDR2 YYREEE (reference sequence). V gave up 5 bases and J gave up 7 bases; unmatched junction bases: 9. The CDR3 loop reads CASSPGGRGNGELFF. In DNA, the CDR3 is TGTGCCAGCAGTCCCGGCGGGAGGGGGAACGGGGAGCTGTTTTTT.

The chain employs TRBV11-2 and TRBJ2-7, with 8 bases matching TRBD1. The germline V gene encodes CDR1 SGHAT and CDR2 FQNNGV. The V and J ends lost 1 base and 5 bases, in that order; junction bases with no gene match: 10. The CDR3 has 16 amino acids. For the CDR3, the DNA is TGTGCCAGCAGCTTAGTAGGACAGGGAAGAGGGCACGAGCAGTACTTC. Translation gives CASSLVGQGRGHEQYF. The full variable domain, its missing parts supplied by reference TRBV11-2 and TRBJ2-7, is EAGVAQSPRYKIIEKRQSVAFWCNPISGHATLYWYQQILGQGPKLLIQFQNNGVVDDSQLPKDRFSAERLKGVDSTLKIQPAKLEDSAVYLCASSLVGQGRGHEQYFGPGTRLTVT.

The rearrangement uses TRBV5-1 and TRBJ1-2; tentatively, D is TRBD1 (6 bases). The V and J ends lost 0 bases and 14 bases respectively, with 17 bases between them. The length of the CDR3 is 13 residues. Looked up from germline, CDR1 is SGHRS and CDR2 is YFSETQ. DNA of the CDR3: TGCGCCAGCAGCTTGGCGGGCTGGGGGGGCTCTACCTTC. Protein: CASSLAGWGGSTF.

The chain recombines TRBV18 with TRBJ1-5; D is possibly TRBD1 (5 bases). CDR1 is KGHSH, CDR2 LQKENI, per germline. Trimming left V 6 bases short and J 1 base short, with 13 bases between. The CDR3 is made up of 15 amino acids. CDR3 nucleotide sequence: TGTGCCAGCTCGCAGGGCGGGGGGAGCAATCAGCCCCAGCATTTT. Translation: CASSQGGGSNQPQHF.

The gene calls are TRBV5-1 and TRBJ2-7; D uncertain. The CDR3 consists of 15 residues. The germline CDR1 and CDR2 sequences are SGHRS and YFSETQ. V was trimmed by 0 bases and J by 3 bases, leaving 13 bases between them. As DNA, the CDR3 is TGCGCCAGCAGCTTGGCCTGGGATCAATTCTACGAGCAGTACTTC. It codes for CASSLAWDQFYEQYF.

The chain joins TRBV7-2 to TRBJ2-7; 9 positions agree with TRBD2. CDR3 size: 15 residues. Germline V gives CDR1 SGHTA, CDR2 FQGNSA. V gave up 5 bases and J gave up 5 bases; unmatched junction bases: 10. CDR3 residues: CASSRRASGADEQYF. In nucleotides, the CDR3 is TGTGCCAGCAGCCGACGGGCTAGCGGGGCGGACGAGCAGTACTTC.

The gene calls are TRBV30 and TRBJ1-2, with 8 bases fitting TRBD1. CDR1 is GTSNPN, CDR2 SVGIG, per germline (reference sequence). Losses at the gene ends were 3 bases for V and 5 bases for J; bases not matched to a gene: 8. The CDR3 contains 14 residues. The CDR3, as DNA: TGTGCCTGGAGCGGACAGGGATTAGGGTATGGCTACACCTTC. It encodes CAWSGQGLGYGYTF.

The chain links TRBV5-6 to TRBJ2-5, with 7 bases matching TRBD1. This CDR3 contains 15 residues. V lost 2 bases, J lost 5 bases, and 9 bases stayed unmatched. Germline V CDR1 and CDR2: SGHDT, YYEEEE. As DNA, the CDR3 is TGTGCCAGCAGCTTTCGAGGGGGCGCATTCGAGACCCAGTACTTC. It is translated as CASSFRGGAFETQYF.

This chain connects TRBV5-1 to TRBJ2-2; 7 bases agree with TRBD2. Trimming cost V 2 bases and J 2 bases; bases outside gene matches: 3. CDR3 length equals 15 residues. Germline loops: CDR1 SGHRS, CDR2 YFSETQ. The DNA of the CDR3 is TGCGCCAGCAGCTTCGGCGGGAGAAACACCGGGGAGCTGTTTTTT. It translates to CASSFGGRNTGELFF.

The V gene is TRBV28, the J gene TRBJ1-1; no definite D call. V was trimmed by 7 bases and J by 1 base, leaving 10 bases between them. Germline CDR1 MDHEN, CDR2 SYDVKM. The CDR3 runs to 13 residues. The CDR3 DNA reads as TGTGCCAGCATCGCGGGAAGGAACACTGAAGCTTTCTTT. Its protein product is CASIAGRNTEAFF.

The chain couples TRBV2 to TRBJ2-1; D is undetermined. CDR1 and CDR2 (germline): SNHLY, FYNNEI. The ends were cut back, 6 bases at V and 5 bases at J, with 5 bases in the middle. The CDR3 runs 11 residues. The CDR3 nucleotides are TGTGCCAGCAGGAGAAACAATGAGCAGTTCTTC. It translates to CASRRNNEQFF.

V is TRBV6-6 and J is TRBJ2-5; 9 nucleotides match TRBD1. J lost 4 bases, V lost 5 bases, and 11 bases had no gene match. CDR3 length: 16 residues. CDR1 MNHNY and CDR2 SVGAGI come from the germline V gene (reference sequence). CDR3 bases: TGTGCCAGCAGTCGTCCCGGGACAGGGTCGGGAGAGACCCAGTACTTC. Protein product: CASSRPGTGSGETQYF.

This clone appeared a single time. The rearrangement uses TRBV30 and TRBJ2-7; possibly TRBD2 for D (6 bases). CDR3 length equals 16 residues. Germline assignment: CDR1 GTSNPN and CDR2 SVGIG (reference sequence). V was trimmed by 3 bases and J by 5 bases, leaving 23 bases between them. The CDR3 DNA follows: TGTGCCTGGAGCCACCCCCAAGAGGCTGGAGGGGACGAGCAGTACTTC. This translates into CAWSHPQEAGGDEQYF.

There are a few counts of this clone. The chain couples TRBV5-6 to TRBJ1-5; 9 positions match TRBD1. CDR1 and CDR2 (germline): SGHDT, YYEEEE. The CDR3 has 16 amino acids. The ends lost 4 bases at V and 9 bases at J; junction bases unmatched: 14. CDR3 residues: CASSKTGTGPRMPQHF. CDR3 bases: TGTGCCAGCAGCAAAACCGGGACAGGGCCGAGGATGCCCCAGCATTTT.

This clone was seen once. The chain employs TRBV5-1 and TRBJ2-4; TRBD1 agrees at 11 bases. There are 20 residues in the CDR3. With V trimmed by 4 bases and J by 0 bases, 15 bases remained unmatched. Germline-derived CDR1 and CDR2 are SGHRS and YFSETQ. The CDR3 sequence is CASSGPGQGVNTLAKNIQYF. The CDR3 DNA follows: TGCGCCAGCAGCGGACCGGGACAGGGGGTGAATACCCTAGCCAAAAACATTCAGTACTTC.